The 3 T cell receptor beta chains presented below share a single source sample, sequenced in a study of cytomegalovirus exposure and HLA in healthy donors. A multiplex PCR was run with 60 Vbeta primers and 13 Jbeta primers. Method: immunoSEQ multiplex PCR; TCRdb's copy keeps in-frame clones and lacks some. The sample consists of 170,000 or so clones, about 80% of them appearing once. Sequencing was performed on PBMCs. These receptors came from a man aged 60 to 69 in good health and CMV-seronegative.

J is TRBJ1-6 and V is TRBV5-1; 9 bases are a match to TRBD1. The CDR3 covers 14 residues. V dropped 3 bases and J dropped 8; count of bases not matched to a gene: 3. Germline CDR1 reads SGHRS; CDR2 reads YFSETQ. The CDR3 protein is CASSSGQGYSPLHF. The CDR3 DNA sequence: TGCGCCAGCAGCTCCGGACAGGGGTATTCACCCCTCCACTTT.

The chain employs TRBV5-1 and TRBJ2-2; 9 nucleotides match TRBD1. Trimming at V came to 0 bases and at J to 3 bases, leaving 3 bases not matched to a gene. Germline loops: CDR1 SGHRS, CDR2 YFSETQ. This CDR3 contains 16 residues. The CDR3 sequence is CASSLEGQGHTGELFF. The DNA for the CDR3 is TGCGCCAGCAGCTTGGAGGGACAGGGTCACACCGGGGAGCTGTTTTTT.

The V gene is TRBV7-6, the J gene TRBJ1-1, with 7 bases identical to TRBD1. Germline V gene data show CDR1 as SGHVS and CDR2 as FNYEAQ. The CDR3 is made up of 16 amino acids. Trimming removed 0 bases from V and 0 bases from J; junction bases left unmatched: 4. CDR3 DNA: TGTGCCAGCAGCTTAGCCCCGACAGGGCTGAACACTGAAGCTTTCTTT. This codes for CASSLAPTGLNTEAFF.